The clone carrying this TCR beta chain was observed a handful of times. This specimen belongs to a study of graft-versus-host responses after intestinal transplantation. Study-wide context: Tacrolimus plus steroids were given to all recipients for approximately 3 years, preceded by anti-thymocyte globulin induction.

Assay: immunoSEQ multiplex PCR; the TCRdb copy retains only in-frame clones and omits some. This table holds fewer than 25,000 clones, 55% to 70% found once. Study observations and caveats: Among recipient marrow samples, GvH clones were found; some appeared first in ileum or blood.

Dividing CFSE-low CD3+CD4+ and CD3+CD8+ responders were isolated by sorting after the reaction. There are 14 residues in the CDR3. Trimming took 6 bases from V and 10 from J; bases not matched to a gene: 13. Germline V gives CDR1 WSHSY, CDR2 SAAADI. The source material was alloreactive CD4+ T cells from a mixed lymphocyte reaction culture, sampled before intestinal transplant. Subset described: CFSE-low proliferating T cells sorted from roughly six-day pre-transplant mixed lymphocyte reaction (GvH or HvG direction). The chain combines TRBV10-2 with TRBJ1-1; 8 positions agree with TRBD1. The sequence came from a human patient who received an intestinal transplant. The CDR3 DNA reads as TGCGCCAGCAGGAGAGGACAGGGATCCAAGGGAGCTTTCTTT. The encoded protein is CASRRGQGSKGAFF.